This T cell receptor (beta chain) was documented in a study of OX40 agonist ivuxolimab in advanced cancers. Whole-study context: Patients received ivuxolimab, an intravenous treatment, every 2 weeks at 0.01 to 10 mg/kg. Overall study findings and caveats: More expanded clones were found, on average, in CD8+ than in CD4+ T cells.

Clones were read by immunoSEQ multiplex PCR, and TCRdb kept only the in-frame ones, dropping some. The data hold fewer than 90,000 clones, with about nine tenths observed a single time. Notes on this clone: Its antigen is undetermined.

This TCR came from an adult with an advanced solid tumor such as melanoma, head and neck, liver or kidney cancer. The source was CD4+ or CD8+ T cells sorted from blood, collected in a trial of the OX40 agonist ivuxolimab.

CDR3 sequence: CATSRERGLSAFF. The CDR3 nucleotides are TGTGCCACCAGCAGAGAGAGGGGTTTGAGTGCTTTCTTT. V gene TRBV15 combines with J gene TRBJ1-1; weak D call: TRBD1 (5 bases). CDR1 is LNHNV and CDR2 is YYDKDF in the germline V gene (reference sequence). V lost 0 bases to trimming and J lost 11 bases, with 13 bases between them. The CDR3 contains 13 residues.